The present T cell receptor (beta chain) was sequenced within a study of long-term antiretroviral therapy in people with HIV. Study observations and caveats: For ART adherence, viral resistance and therapy changes, no data were available.

With respect to this clone: Its specificity is unknown.

The authors ran the immunoSEQ assay, v3.0, at survey level. Clones were sequenced by immunoSEQ multiplex PCR, and TCRdb holds only the in-frame ones, with some missing. This table holds about 32,000 clones, approximately 94% found once. The CDR3 runs to 14 residues. Germline CDR1 reads MNHNY; CDR2 reads SVGAGI (reference sequence). V was pared by 5 bases and J by 4 bases, with 12 bases between. HIV-positive participants were all treated in the United States. The V and J genes are TRBV6-6 and TRBJ1-5; D remains ambiguous. Sequencing used unsorted PBMCs, obtained 4.1 years after starting antiretroviral therapy. The sequence was obtained from a woman aged 45-60 years with HIV. The CDR3: CASSIGRPNQPQHF. The CDR3 DNA is TGTGCCAGCAGTATCGGGAGACCGAATCAGCCCCAGCATTTT.